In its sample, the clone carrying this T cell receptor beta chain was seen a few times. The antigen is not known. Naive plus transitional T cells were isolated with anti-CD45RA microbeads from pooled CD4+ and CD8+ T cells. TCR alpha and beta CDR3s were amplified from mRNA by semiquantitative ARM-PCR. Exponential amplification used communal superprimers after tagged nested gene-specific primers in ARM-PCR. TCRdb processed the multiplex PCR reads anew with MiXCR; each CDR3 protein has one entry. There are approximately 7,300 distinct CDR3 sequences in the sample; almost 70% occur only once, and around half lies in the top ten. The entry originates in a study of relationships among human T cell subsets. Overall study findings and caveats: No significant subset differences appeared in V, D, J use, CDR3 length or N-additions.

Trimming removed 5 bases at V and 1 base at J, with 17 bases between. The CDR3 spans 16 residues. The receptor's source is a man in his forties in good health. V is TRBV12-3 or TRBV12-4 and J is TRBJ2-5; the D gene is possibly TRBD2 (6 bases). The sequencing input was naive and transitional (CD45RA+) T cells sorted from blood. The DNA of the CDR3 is TGTGCCAGCAGTCCCTCCCTCGGGGGTGCCCAAGAGACCCAGTACTTC. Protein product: CASSPSLGGAQETQYF.